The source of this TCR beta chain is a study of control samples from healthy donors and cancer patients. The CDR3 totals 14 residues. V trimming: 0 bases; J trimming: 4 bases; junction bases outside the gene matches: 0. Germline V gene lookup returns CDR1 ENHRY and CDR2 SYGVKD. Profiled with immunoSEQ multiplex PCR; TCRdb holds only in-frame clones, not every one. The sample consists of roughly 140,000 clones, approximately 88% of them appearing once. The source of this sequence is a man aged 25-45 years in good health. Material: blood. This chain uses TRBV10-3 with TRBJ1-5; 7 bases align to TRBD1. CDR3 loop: CAISESTGNQPQHF. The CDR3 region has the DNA TGTGCCATCAGTGAGTCGACAGGGAATCAGCCCCAGCATTTT.